This T cell receptor beta chain originates from a study of T-cell memory formation after mild COVID-19. Between the trimmed V and J ends, which lost 9 bases and 5 bases, there was a span of 16 bases. The germline V gene encodes CDR1 KGHDR and CDR2 SFDVKD. The CDR3 covers 14 residues. MiXCR, applied by TCRdb to the 5' RACE reads, yields one record per CDR3 protein. The sample has under 85,000 distinct CDR3 sequences; over 11% are singletons. The TCR originated in an adult woman who had mild COVID-19 (a few samples of this study predate the infection). Cell type and time point are not known. Sequenced material: PBMCs or a T cell subset sorted from them (not recorded which). V usage is TRBV24-1 and J usage is TRBJ2-1, with D perhaps matching TRBD2 (6 bases). DNA for the CDR3: TGTGCCACCGGTAACCGGGAGCTTCACAATGAGCAGTTCTTC. It encodes CATGNRELHNEQFF.